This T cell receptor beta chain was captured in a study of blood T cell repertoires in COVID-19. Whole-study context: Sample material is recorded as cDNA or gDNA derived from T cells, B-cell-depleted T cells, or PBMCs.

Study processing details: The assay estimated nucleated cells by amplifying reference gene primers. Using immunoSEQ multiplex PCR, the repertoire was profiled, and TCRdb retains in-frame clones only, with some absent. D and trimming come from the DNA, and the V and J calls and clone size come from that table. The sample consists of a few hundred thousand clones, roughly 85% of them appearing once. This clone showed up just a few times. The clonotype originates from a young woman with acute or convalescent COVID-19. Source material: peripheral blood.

The CDR3 region is CASSGQLYSNQPQHF. The CDR3 nucleotides are TGTGCCAGCAGTGGACAGCTCTATAGCAATCAGCCCCAGCATTTT. The chain combines TRBV2 with TRBJ1-5; D is possibly TRBD1 (5 bases). Germline V gives CDR1 SNHLY, CDR2 FYNNEI. V was trimmed by 4 bases and J by 0 bases, leaving 10 bases between them. The CDR3 spans 15 residues.